The 29 T cell receptor beta chains below all came from one sample that was sequenced in a study of blood T cell repertoires in COVID-19. Some clones are missing from TCRdb's copy, which holds only in-frame ones; the method was immunoSEQ multiplex PCR. The sample has about 350,000 clones; 86% are singletons. The sample taken for sequencing was peripheral blood. These TCRs come from a woman in her sixties with COVID-19, enrolled during active disease.

The chain joins TRBV4-3 to TRBJ1-3; unclear D gene. The CDR3 sequence is 17 residues long. V was trimmed by 0 bases and J by 0 bases, leaving 12 bases between them. Germline-derived CDR1 and CDR2 are LGHNA and YSLEER. The CDR3 sequence: CASSQEVGIYSGNTIYF. The CDR3 coding sequence is TGCGCCAGCAGCCAAGAAGTGGGCATTTACTCTGGAAACACCATATATTTT.

The sample holds one count of this clone. The CDR3 end shows no conserved phenylalanine or tryptophan, and so a read error is likely. The DNA is omitted, as the CDR3 cannot be located on it reliably, and the CDR3 follows TCRdb's listing. The chain links TRBV21-1 to TRBJ1-2; whether TRBD1, the table's D call, matches the DNA was not checked. TRBV21-1 is a known pseudogene. Including both end residues, the CDR3 is 19 amino acids long. Here the CDR3 reads CASSKGSARRGFHGYGYTS.

The V and J genes are TRBV6-2 or TRBV6-3 and TRBJ1-1; D perhaps matches TRBD1 (6 bases). V lost 0 bases and J lost 5, with 13 bases in between. The V gene's germline CDR1 is MNHEY and CDR2 SVGEGT. The CDR3 is 15 amino acids. The CDR3, as DNA: TGTGCCAGCAGTTACTCAGGGGGATGGGGGACTGAAGCTTTCTTT. Its translation is CASSYSGGWGTEAFF.

The CDR3 sequence: CASSLETASYGYTF. CDR3 nucleotides: TGTGCCAGCAGCCTCGAGACAGCCTCATATGGCTACACCTTC. The V call is TRBV7-2, the J call TRBJ1-2; possible D gene TRBD1, 5 bases. The CDR3 extends over 14 amino acids. V dropped 5 bases and J dropped 5 bases, with 15 bases sitting between them. CDR1 is SGHTA, CDR2 FQGNSA, per germline. Looking up the rest from reference TRBV7-2 and TRBJ1-2 gives the full variable domain: GAGVSQSPSNKVTEKGKDVELRCDPISGHTALYWYRQSLGQGLEFLIYFQGNSAPDKSGLPSDRFSAERTGGSVSTLTIQRTQQEDSAVYLCASSLETASYGYTFGSGTRLTVV.

V usage is TRBV5-1 and J usage is TRBJ1-2; no firm D call. Between the trimmed V and J ends, which lost 0 bases and 0 bases, there was a span of 9 bases. Germline V CDR1 and CDR2: SGHRS, YFSETQ. The CDR3 runs to 15 residues. In DNA, the CDR3 is TGCGCCAGCAGCTTGGGTTCCACAACTAACTATGGCTACACCTTC. Amino acids: CASSLGSTTNYGYTF.

The V call is TRBV5-1, the J call TRBJ1-4, with 9 bases that match TRBD1. The V segment lost 4 bases and the J segment 2 bases; nucleotides outside the gene matches: 6. The CDR3 is 16 residues long. CDR1 is SGHRS and CDR2 is YFSETQ in the germline V gene. The CDR3 sequence is CASSSATGGTNEKLFF. The CDR3, as DNA: TGCGCCAGCAGCAGCGCGACAGGGGGTACTAATGAAAAACTGTTTTTT.

V is TRBV5-4 and J is TRBJ2-3; D might be TRBD1 (6 bases). The V gene's germline CDR1 is SGHNT and CDR2 YYREEE (reference sequence). The CDR3 consists of 14 residues. The V gene lost 0 bases and the J gene lost 4 bases, with 9 bases spanning the gap. The CDR3 DNA reads as TGTGCCAGCAGCTTGGCGGGACAAGCAGATACGCAGTATTTT. Translating gives CASSLAGQADTQYF.

The chain links TRBV5-1 to TRBJ2-1; the match to TRBD2 covers 12 bases. The germline V gene encodes CDR1 SGHRS and CDR2 YFSETQ. The V segment lost 4 bases and the J segment 3 bases; nucleotides outside the gene matches: 5. This CDR3 has 16 residues. Here the CDR3 DNA reads TGCGCCAGCAGCCCCGGGACTAGCGGGCACTACAATGAGCAGTTCTTC. This gives the protein CASSPGTSGHYNEQFF. The full variable domain, in which reference TRBV5-1 and TRBJ2-1 provide the parts outside the CDR3, is KAGVTQTPRYLIKTRGQQVTLSCSPISGHRSVSWYQQTPGQGLQFLFEYFSETQRNKGNFPGRFSGRQFSNSRSEMNVSTLELGDSALYLCASSPGTSGHYNEQFFGPGTRLTVL.

This sequence joins TRBV18 and TRBJ1-1; D gene unclear. Germline CDR1 KGHSH, CDR2 LQKENI. The CDR3 length is 12 residues. Trimming took 6 bases from V and 1 from J, leaving 6 bases between them. CDR3 in DNA: TGTGCCAGCTCCCGTCCGAACACTGAAGCTTTCTTT. Protein: CASSRPNTEAFF.

A few counts support this clone. The chain carries TRBV5-1 and TRBJ2-7; 7 positions agree with TRBD1. This CDR3 contains 15 residues. The V segment lost 0 bases and the J segment 2 bases; nucleotides outside the gene matches: 5. CDR1 is SGHRS, CDR2 YFSETQ, per germline. The CDR3 sequence: CASSLEGTAPYEQYF. In nucleotides, the CDR3 is TGCGCCAGCAGCTTGGAAGGGACAGCCCCCTACGAGCAGTACTTC.

J is TRBJ1-5 and V is TRBV6-5, with a possible D match to TRBD1 (5 bases). The CDR3 spans 14 residues. Trimming took 2 bases from V and 2 from J, leaving 7 bases between them. Germline V lookup: CDR1 MNHEY, CDR2 SVGAGI. The CDR3 nucleotides read TGTGCCAGCAGTTACACGGGGGGCAATCAGCCCCAGCATTTT. Translation gives CASSYTGGNQPQHF.

The chain employs TRBV30 and TRBJ2-1; 11 positions match TRBD2. The CDR3 runs 15 residues. Losses at the gene ends were 3 bases for V and 4 bases for J; bases not matched to a gene: 5. Germline lookup yields CDR1 GTSNPN and CDR2 SVGIG (reference sequence). The CDR3 nucleotides are TGTGCCTGGAGGGGCCTAGCGGGGGGTTACAATGAGCAGTTCTTC. It yields the protein CAWRGLAGGYNEQFF.

This sequence joins TRBV6-2 or TRBV6-3 and TRBJ2-2; TRBD1 matches 8 bases. V was clipped by 5 bases and J by 0 bases; unmatched bases: 14. CDR1 and CDR2 from the germline V gene are MNHEY and SVGEGT. The CDR3 runs 19 residues. DNA of the CDR3: TGTGCCAGCAGTGGGAGGACAGGGAGAGCATTTACGAACACCGGGGAGCTGTTTTTT. It specifies CASSGRTGRAFTNTGELFF.

The genes are TRBV5-1 and TRBJ1-2; 7 bases are a match to TRBD1. The trim removed 4 bases at V and 4 bases at J, leaving 4 bases unmatched. Germline CDR1 SGHRS, CDR2 YFSETQ. The CDR3 totals 13 residues. Here the CDR3 DNA reads TGCGCCAGCAGCCCCCGGGACAGCTATGGCTACACCTTC. Translating it yields CASSPRDSYGYTF.

V and J are TRBV4-2 and TRBJ1-2; D is possibly TRBD1 (5 bases). Trimming left V 0 bases short and J 8 bases short, with 16 bases between. CDR1 is LGHNA and CDR2 is YNFKEQ in the germline V gene. CDR3 length equals 15 residues. CDR3 loop: CASSQEDAGLGGYTF. CDR3 DNA sequence: TGTGCCAGCAGCCAAGAAGATGCAGGGCTCGGGGGCTACACCTTC.

The CDR3 region is CASSYPRRGLNSPLHF. CDR3 nucleotide sequence: TGTGCCAGCAGCTACCCTCGGCGGGGACTTAATTCACCCCTCCACTTT. The genes are TRBV7-8 and TRBJ1-6, with a possible D match to TRBD1 (5 bases). Trimming cost V 4 bases and J 6 bases, with 16 bases left between them. The CDR3 runs to 16 residues. Germline loops: CDR1 SGHVS, CDR2 FQNEAQ.

The chain combines TRBV7-9 with TRBJ1-1; D unclear. V was clipped by 2 bases and J by 3 bases, with 13 bases between them. The germline CDR1 and CDR2 sequences are SEHNR and FQNEAQ (reference sequence). This CDR3 is 15 amino acids long. DNA for the CDR3: TGTGCCAGCAGCTTAATGTGGGGAGGTGACACTGAAGCTTTCTTT. Protein product: CASSLMWGGDTEAFF. The full variable domain, completed using reference TRBV7-9 and TRBJ1-1, is DTGVSQNPRHKITKRGQNVTFRCDPISEHNRLYWYRQTLGQGPEFLTYFQNEAQLEKSRLLSDRFSAERPKGSFSTLEIQRTEQGDSAMYLCASSLMWGGDTEAFFGQGTRLTVV.

The chain recombines TRBV15 with TRBJ1-2; D may be TRBD1 (5 bases). Trimming pared 5 bases from V and 7 bases from J, leaving 20 bases between. The CDR3 has 15 amino acids. Germline V gives CDR1 LNHNV, CDR2 YYDKDF (reference sequence). CDR3 residues: CATSPTAGGTSGYTF. The CDR3 nucleotides read TGTGCCACCAGCCCCACGGCGGGGGGGACGAGTGGCTACACCTTC.

This clone came up a few times. CDR3 bases: TGTGCCAGTAGTCCACAGGGTAACGAGCAGTACTTC. Translating it yields CASSPQGNEQYF. The rearrangement joins TRBV19 to TRBJ2-7; possibly TRBD1 for D (6 bases). The length of the CDR3 is 12 residues. Germline loops: CDR1 LNHDA, CDR2 SQIVND (reference sequence). V gave up 5 bases and J gave up 5 bases, with 10 bases separating them.

The chain employs TRBV3-1 (or the pseudogene TRBV3-2) and TRBJ1-6; D gene ambiguous. CDR1 and CDR2 from the germline V gene are LGHDT and YNNKEL (reference sequence). The CDR3 loop spans 18 amino acids. V shed 4 bases and J shed 5 bases, with 21 bases lying between them. The CDR3 DNA sequence: TGTGCCAGCAGCCTTCCGTCTCCCATTTTACATCATAATTCACCCCTCCACTTT. This codes for CASSLPSPILHHNSPLHF.

The gene calls are TRBV5-8 and TRBJ1-2; TRBD1 matches at 7 bases. CDR1 and CDR2 from the germline V gene are SGHTS and YDEGEE. The CDR3 has 14 residues. V gave up 2 bases and J gave up 4 bases; unmatched junction bases: 5. CDR3 residues: CASSFGTDSYGYTF. The CDR3 DNA follows: TGTGCCAGCAGCTTCGGGACAGACTCCTATGGCTACACCTTC.

The V gene is TRBV7-9, the J gene TRBJ1-1; D is unclear. CDR3 length: 14 amino acids. Germline V lookup: CDR1 SEHNR, CDR2 FQNEAQ (reference sequence). The V and J ends lost 5 bases and 3 bases respectively, with 13 bases between them. The CDR3 coding sequence is TGTGCCAGCAGCATCCGTGGGCGTGACACTGAAGCTTTCTTT. Amino acid sequence: CASSIRGRDTEAFF.

This sequence joins TRBV11-2 and TRBJ1-6; no clear D. In germline, CDR1 is SGHAT, CDR2 FQNNGV. The CDR3 is 15 residues long. V was shortened by 4 bases and J by 0 bases, with 7 bases between the two germline ends. The CDR3 DNA reads TGTGCCAGCAGCTCCCACAGCTCCTATAATTCACCCCTCCACTTT. This gives the protein CASSSHSSYNSPLHF.

The chain recombines TRBV7-2 with TRBJ1-1; D is unresolved. Trimming removed 1 base from V and 3 bases from J, with 9 bases in between. This CDR3 is built from 14 residues. CDR1 and CDR2 (germline): SGHTA, FQGNSA. The CDR3 is CASSLGLAYTEAFF. The CDR3 DNA is TGTGCCAGCAGCTTAGGCCTAGCGTACACTGAAGCTTTCTTT.

V is TRBV4-1 and J is TRBJ2-6; TRBD2 is a possible D gene (5 bases). Germline CDR1 MGHRA, CDR2 YSYEKL. V lost 5 bases, J lost 0 bases, and 14 bases lay in between. The CDR3 is made up of 17 amino acids. The CDR3 region has the DNA TGCGCCAGCAGCTCCCGGACGGACTTCTCTGGGGCCAACGTCCTGACTTTC. It is translated as CASSSRTDFSGANVLTF.

The V gene is TRBV15, the J gene TRBJ2-6; no definite D call. Between the trimmed V and J ends, which lost 0 bases and 4 bases, there was a span of 13 bases. CDR1 is LNHNV, CDR2 YYDKDF, per germline (reference sequence). This CDR3 is 17 amino acids long. The CDR3 region has the DNA TGTGCCACCAGCAGAGATAATCGGGTAACGGGGGCCAACGTCCTGACTTTC. Protein product: CATSRDNRVTGANVLTF.

This chain connects TRBV2 to TRBJ1-1, with 7 bases fitting TRBD1. The CDR3 runs 11 residues. After removal of 5 bases from V and 8 bases from J, the junction contained 2 bases not matched to a gene. The germline CDR1 and CDR2 sequences are SNHLY and FYNNEI. CDR3 sequence (DNA): TGTGCCAGCAGTCCGACAGGGGAAGCTTTCTTT. This encodes CASSPTGEAFF.

The V gene is TRBV30, the J gene TRBJ2-7; tentatively, D is TRBD2 (7 bases). The CDR3 is 15 residues long. The germline V gene has CDR1 GTSNPN and CDR2 SVGIG (reference sequence). V lost 3 bases and J 2 bases, leaving 17 bases between the germline ends. In DNA form, the CDR3 reads TGTGCCTGGAGCGCTCGCCGGGGGGCGGCCTACGAGCAGTACTTC. Its translation: CAWSARRGAAYEQYF.

The chain uses TRBV12-3 or TRBV12-4 and TRBJ1-3; 9 bases map to TRBD1. The trim removed 6 bases at V and 8 bases at J, leaving 5 bases unmatched. The CDR3 length is 13 residues. The chain's CDR3 is CASRMGQGHTIYF. The CDR3 region has the DNA TGTGCCAGCAGGATGGGACAGGGACACACCATATATTTT.